The sequence of this T cell receptor beta chain was determined in a study of Ad26.COV2.S vaccination and SARS-CoV-2 variants. Study information: Intramuscular Ad26.COV2.S at 5x10^10 or 1x10^11 viral particles.

About this clone: Its target is unknown.

CDR3 length: 13 amino acids. Trimming left V 0 bases short and J 8 bases short, with 13 bases between. Per the germline V gene, CDR1 is SQVTM and CDR2 is ANQGSEA. The data were produced by immunoSEQ multiplex PCR, yet TCRdb's version contains in-frame clones alone and is incomplete. The table lists hundreds of thousands of clones, about nine tenths of them singletons. Treatment specified: some 20 received Ad26.COV2.S at low or high dose, single or two shots; about 5 received placebo; per-sample allocation not given. Collection of samples fell on day 63 after the first vaccine or placebo injection. Donor was an adult aged 18-55 years in Boston. Points from the study as a whole: Reportedly, spike-specific CD8+ and CD4+ T cell responses achieved substantial breadth once vaccination had taken place. Spike-specific TCR breadth was greater in vaccine than placebo recipients.

Specimen: peripheral blood, collected in a trial of Ad26.COV2.S vaccine versus placebo. This sequence originates from a person aged 18-60 years who received the Ad26.COV2.S COVID-19 vaccine or a placebo. V is TRBV29-1 and J is TRBJ1-1; maybe TRBD1 (5 bases). CDR3 nucleotide sequence: TGCAGCGTTGAAGAAAATGGGGGAGCGGAAGCTTTCTTT. Protein sequence: CSVEENGGAEAFF.